This is a list of T cell receptor beta chains from one sample in a study of blood T cells in healthy people across ages. A single record per CDR3 protein comes from TCRdb applying MiXCR to the 5' RACE reads. Among 1.5 million to 2 million distinct CDR3 sequences listed, around half were seen once. Sequences were obtained from blood. These receptors were collected from a woman between 35 and 50 years old in good health. Each CDR3 is given with its conserved first and last residue. Each record gives: D gene, J gene, clone size, V gene, CDR3 DNA, CDR3 protein. A D gene is named only where the DNA matches it firmly. Only part of the rows carry a size: once, few, many, or a class if the clone is expanded.

D: NA
J: TRBJ2-3
size: NA
V: TRBV7-2
DNA: TGTGCCAGCAGCGTCCAGGATTACACAAATACGCAGTATTTT
CDR3: CASSVQDYTNTQYF

D: NA
J: TRBJ2-3
size: once
V: TRBV27
DNA: TGTGCCAGCAGTCCGGGACGCGTGGGGGCAGATACGCAGTATTTT
CDR3: CASSPGRVGADTQYF

D: NA
J: TRBJ1-4
size: NA
V: TRBV7-2
DNA: TGTGCCAGCAGCTTCGACCCGGGCGAAAAACTGTTTTTT
CDR3: CASSFDPGEKLFF

D: NA
J: TRBJ2-6
size: few
V: TRBV20-1
DNA: TGCAGTGCTACAGGGTTCACTGGGGCCAACGTCCTGACTTTC
CDR3: CSATGFTGANVLTF

D: TRBD2
J: TRBJ2-5
size: NA
V: TRBV7-9
DNA: TGTGCCAGCAGCTTAGTTACTAGCGGAAAAGAGACCCAGTACTTC
CDR3: CASSLVTSGKETQYF

D: NA
J: TRBJ2-1
size: NA
V: TRBV7-9
DNA: TGTGCCAGCAGCTTAGGGGATGCCCCCGCATCCTACAATGAGCAGTTCTTC
CDR3: CASSLGDAPASYNEQFF

D: NA
J: TRBJ2-7
size: NA
V: TRBV7-2
DNA: TGTGCCAGCAGCTTAGGGGGAGTTAACGAGCAGTACTTC
CDR3: CASSLGGVNEQYF

D: NA
J: TRBJ2-3
size: few
V: TRBV9
DNA: TGTGCCAGCAGCAACAATAGGGTTAGGGTCCCCACAGATACGCAGTATTTT
CDR3: CASSNNRVRVPTDTQYF

D: NA
J: TRBJ1-5
size: NA
V: TRBV6-2/TRBV6-3
DNA: TGTGCCAGCAGTTACTGGGGAGGCAGCAATCAGCCCCAGCATTTT
CDR3: CASSYWGGSNQPQHF

D: NA
J: TRBJ2-6
size: NA
V: TRBV6-6
DNA: TGTGCCAGCAGTTACGCACATTCCTCTGGGGCCAACGTCCTGACTTTC
CDR3: CASSYAHSSGANVLTF

D: TRBD1
J: TRBJ2-6
size: NA
V: TRBV24-1
DNA: TGTGCCACCAGTGATTCCGGACAGGGGGTTCGGGCCAACGTCCTGACTTTC
CDR3: CATSDSGQGVRANVLTF

D: TRBD1
J: TRBJ1-2
size: few
V: TRBV7-6
DNA: TGTGCCAGCAGCTTAGTCCCCAGGGGGGACGGCTACACCTTC
CDR3: CASSLVPRGDGYTF

D: TRBD1
J: TRBJ1-5
size: NA
V: TRBV7-2
DNA: TGTGCCAGCAGCTACCAGACAGGGACAAATCAGCCCCAGCATTTT
CDR3: CASSYQTGTNQPQHF

D: NA
J: TRBJ2-7
size: NA
V: TRBV6-6
DNA: TGTGCCAGCAGCCATCAAGGGACTGTGCAGTACTTC
CDR3: CASSHQGTVQYF

D: TRBD1
J: TRBJ2-3
size: NA
V: TRBV18
DNA: TGTGCCAGCTCCCCCGGGACAGGGACTTCAGATACGCAGTATTTT
CDR3: CASSPGTGTSDTQYF

D: NA
J: TRBJ2-7
size: NA
V: TRBV6-5
DNA: TGTGCCAGCAGTTACTACGAGATGGCTTTGGACGGCGAGCAGTACTTC
CDR3: CASSYYEMALDGEQYF

D: TRBD2
J: TRBJ2-1
size: few
V: TRBV29-1
DNA: TGCAGCGCCGCGGATATGTCGGGGGGTGAGCAGTTCTTC
CDR3: CSAADMSGGEQFF

D: NA
J: TRBJ2-3
size: few
V: TRBV7-2
DNA: TGTGCCAGCAGCCAAAATACTCTGAGTACGCAGTATTTT
CDR3: CASSQNTLSTQYF

D: NA
J: TRBJ1-5
size: NA
V: TRBV28
DNA: TGTGCCAGCAGTTGGGGAGGGCAGTTCAATCAGCCCCAGCATTTT
CDR3: CASSWGGQFNQPQHF

D: TRBD2
J: TRBJ2-7
size: NA
V: TRBV24-1
DNA: TGTGCCACCAGTGTCGGGACTAGCGGGGGCTCATACGAGCAGTACTTC
CDR3: CATSVGTSGGSYEQYF

D: NA
J: TRBJ1-5
size: NA
V: TRBV24-1
DNA: TGTGCCACCTTGGGCACTATTCGCAATCGGCCCCAGCATTTT
CDR3: CATLGTIRNRPQHF

D: TRBD1
J: TRBJ1-5
size: NA
V: TRBV4-2
DNA: TGTGCCAGCAGCCAACCCCAGGGGGGCGGTCAGCCCCAGCATTTT
CDR3: CASSQPQGGGQPQHF

D: TRBD2
J: TRBJ2-7
size: few
V: TRBV13
DNA: TGTGCCAGCAGCCCCGGACTAGCGGGGATAAAACCCTACGAGCAGTACTTC
CDR3: CASSPGLAGIKPYEQYF

D: NA
J: TRBJ1-1
size: NA
V: TRBV24-1
DNA: TGTGCCACCAGGGGAAAACAGGGTTTGGATAACACTGAAGCTTTCTTT
CDR3: CATRGKQGLDNTEAFF